This is a list of T cell receptor beta chains from one sample in a study of cytomegalovirus exposure and HLA in healthy donors. TCRdb keeps only in-frame clones here, not all; method: immunoSEQ multiplex PCR. The data hold over 30,000 clones, with roughly 64% observed a single time. Sequencing was carried out using PBMCs. Receptors were obtained from a man in his forties in good health and CMV-seropositive. Each CDR3 is given with its conserved first and last residue. The D gene is left open where the match is weak. Not all rows give a size; the values are once, few, many and, for expanded clones, a class.

j_gene,v_gene,abundance,d_gene,CDR3aa,CDR3nt
TRBJ2-5,TRBV15,once,.,CATSRGGYEGTQYF,TGTGCCACCAGCAGAGGCGGGTACGAAGGGACCCAGTACTTC
TRBJ1-2,TRBV19,.,.,CASSIDPRREANYGYTF,TGTGCCAGTAGTATAGACCCCCGCCGGGAAGCTAACTATGGCTACACCTTC
TRBJ2-2,TRBV18,.,TRBD1,CASGPDREAGELFF,TGTGCCAGCGGGCCGGACAGGGAAGCCGGGGAGCTGTTTTTT
TRBJ2-3,TRBV18,few,TRBD1,CASSSTGGTDTQYF,TGTGCCAGCTCATCGACAGGGGGCACAGATACGCAGTATTTT
TRBJ1-6,TRBV10-2,.,TRBD1,CASSDPYRQGGSSPLHF,TGCGCCAGCAGTGACCCCTATAGACAGGGAGGATCTTCACCCCTCCACTTT
TRBJ1-4,TRBV5-6,.,TRBD1,CASIGQAKGENEKLFF,TGTGCGTCCATCGGACAGGCCAAGGGGGAAAATGAAAAACTGTTTTTT
TRBJ1-1,TRBV18,.,.,CASSPAGLTEAFF,TGTGCCAGCTCACCTGCGGGGCTCACTGAAGCTTTCTTT
TRBJ1-5,TRBV7-9,few,TRBD1,CASSSLESGTVLNQPQHF,TGTGCCAGCAGCTCCCTCGAGTCCGGGACAGTCCTCAATCAGCCCCAGCATTTT
TRBJ2-7,TRBV10-3,few,TRBD1,CAIRDSPPEYEQYF,TGTGCCATCCGGGACAGTCCTCCCGAGTACGAGCAGTACTTC
TRBJ2-7,TRBV27,.,TRBD2,CASSPGLASSYEQYF,TGTGCCAGCAGTCCGGGACTAGCGAGCTCCTACGAGCAGTACTTC
TRBJ2-7,TRBV2,.,TRBD2,CASSPLAKSSYEQYF,TGTGCCAGCAGTCCACTAGCGAAAAGCTCCTACGAGCAGTACTTC
TRBJ1-5,TRBV19,few,.,CASSIDGGRSNQPQHF,TGTGCCAGTAGTATAGATGGGGGCCGGAGCAATCAGCCCCAGCATTTT
TRBJ2-7,TRBV5-6,.,.,CASSSRKGEQYF,TGTGCCAGCAGCTCCAGGAAGGGGGAGCAGTACTTC
TRBJ1-1,TRBV19,.,TRBD1,CASSSARQGNTEAFF,TGTGCCAGTAGTAGTGCGAGACAGGGAAACACTGAAGCTTTCTTT
TRBJ2-5,TRBV10-3,.,.,CATEQGLAETQYF,TGTGCCACCGAACAGGGTTTAGCGGAGACCCAGTACTTC
TRBJ1-5,TRBV5-6,.,.,CASSSWGGNQPQHF,TGTGCCAGCAGTTCATGGGGCGGCAATCAGCCCCAGCATTTT
TRBJ1-1,TRBV7-9,few,.,CASSLGWPNEAFF,TGTGCCAGCAGCTTAGGGTGGCCCAATGAAGCTTTCTTT
TRBJ2-5,TRBV11-3,few,TRBD2,CASSALAGAETQYF,TGTGCCAGCAGCGCGCTAGCGGGGGCGGAGACCCAGTACTTC
TRBJ1-5,TRBV9,.,TRBD1,CASSVGQGENQPQHF,TGTGCCAGCAGCGTAGGACAGGGGGAGAATCAGCCCCAGCATTTT
TRBJ1-3,TRBV2,.,.,CASSEMAVSGNTIYF,TGTGCCAGCAGTGAAATGGCAGTCTCTGGAAACACCATATATTTT
TRBJ1-1,TRBV5-1,.,.,CASSSNSRDTEAFF,TGCGCCAGCAGCTCTAACAGCAGGGACACTGAAGCTTTCTTT
TRBJ1-5,TRBV27,.,.,CASSLCDRTSNQPQHF,TGTGCCAGCAGTTTATGTGACAGGACAAGCAATCAGCCCCAGCATTTT
TRBJ2-7,TRBV19,.,TRBD1,CASRRDRGTGEQYF,TGTGCCAGTAGGAGGGACAGGGGTACTGGCGAGCAGTACTTC
TRBJ2-3,TRBV6-1,few,TRBD2,CASRPAGATDTQYF,TGTGCCAGCAGACCAGCGGGGGCCACAGATACGCAGTATTTT
TRBJ1-5,TRBV19,.,TRBD1,CASSTLPGQGDQPQHF,TGTGCCAGTAGTACCCTGCCGGGACAGGGGGATCAGCCCCAGCATTTT
TRBJ2-5,TRBV5-1,.,.,CASSLEGETQYF,TGCGCCAGCAGCTTGGAGGGGGAGACCCAGTACTTC
TRBJ2-7,TRBV29-1,.,TRBD1,CSVEAVGTGYYEQYF,TGCAGCGTTGAAGCCGTCGGGACAGGGTACTACGAGCAGTACTTC
TRBJ2-7,TRBV5-1,.,TRBD1,CASGGQGFPYEQYF,TGCGCCAGCGGCGGACAGGGGTTTCCCTACGAGCAGTACTTC
TRBJ2-2,TRBV4-1,.,TRBD1,CASSQEGTGSNTGELFF,TGCGCCAGCAGCCAAGAGGGGACAGGGTCGAACACCGGGGAGCTGTTTTTT
TRBJ1-4,TRBV28,few,.,CASSSLQGMNEKLFF,TGTGCCAGCAGTTCCCTACAGGGAATGAATGAAAAACTGTTTTTT
TRBJ1-1,TRBV2,.,.,CASSEVRGNTEAFF,TGTGCCAGCAGTGAAGTCCGAGGGAACACTGAAGCTTTCTTT
TRBJ1-4,TRBV5-6,.,TRBD1,CASSQTVGGGAPNEKLFF,TGTGCCAGCAGCCAGACGGTTGGAGGGGGCGCCCCTAATGAAAAACTGTTTTTT
TRBJ1-1,TRBV5-5,.,TRBD1,CASSQRTGDTEAFF,TGTGCCAGCAGCCAGAGGACAGGGGACACTGAAGCTTTCTTT
TRBJ2-7,TRBV7-2,.,TRBD2,CASSLQRGYEQYF,TGTGCCAGCAGCTTACAGCGGGGCTACGAGCAGTACTTC
TRBJ1-1,TRBV16,.,.,CASSQSTGTEAFF,TGTGCCAGCAGCCAATCGACGGGGACTGAAGCTTTCTTT
TRBJ2-3,TRBV5-1,.,.,CASSSLSGPADTQYF,TGCGCCAGCAGCTCCCTAAGCGGCCCGGCAGATACGCAGTATTTT
TRBJ2-2,TRBV6-6,once,TRBD2,CASLPGGTNTGELFF,TGTGCCAGCCTCCCGGGAGGAACGAACACCGGGGAGCTGTTTTTT
TRBJ1-1,TRBV7-9,few,.,CASSPGSVMNTEAFF,TGTGCCAGCAGCCCCGGTAGTGTTATGAACACTGAAGCTTTCTTT
TRBJ2-5,TRBV11-3,.,.,CASSLEAGEWETQYF,TGTGCCAGCAGCTTAGAGGCAGGGGAGTGGGAGACCCAGTACTTC
TRBJ1-6,TRBV7-8,.,.,CASSLAYYNSPLHF,TGTGCCAGCAGCTTAGCTTATTATAATTCACCCCTCCACTTT
TRBJ1-5,TRBV29-1,.,TRBD1,CSVRTGGLEPQHF,TGCAGCGTGAGGACAGGAGGGTTAGAGCCCCAGCATTTT
TRBJ1-2,TRBV30,few,TRBD1,CAWRDLGQGNYGYTF,TGTGCCTGGAGGGACTTAGGACAGGGAAACTATGGCTACACCTTC
TRBJ2-6,TRBV28,.,.,CASSPFTLRGSGANVLTF,TGTGCCAGCAGTCCGTTTACCCTAAGGGGCTCTGGGGCCAACGTCCTGACTTTC
TRBJ2-2,TRBV6-1,.,.,CASKLTGTNTGELFF,TGTGCCAGCAAACTTACAGGGACGAACACCGGGGAGCTGTTTTTT
TRBJ2-5,TRBV6-1,few,TRBD2,CASSEFAGGKETQYF,TGTGCCAGCAGTGAATTTGCGGGGGGGAAAGAGACCCAGTACTTC
TRBJ1-5,TRBV28,.,.,CASSFFSPQGIGNQPQHF,TGTGCCAGCAGTTTTTTTTCGCCTCAGGGAATTGGCAATCAGCCCCAGCATTTT
TRBJ1-4,TRBV6-5,once,.,CASSYSPGSGEKLFF,TGTGCCAGCAGTTACTCGCCCGGGAGTGGTGAAAAACTGTTTTTT
TRBJ2-1,TRBV5-1,.,TRBD2,CASSLRGGRDEQFF,TGCGCCAGCAGCTTGCGCGGGGGTAGGGATGAGCAGTTCTTC